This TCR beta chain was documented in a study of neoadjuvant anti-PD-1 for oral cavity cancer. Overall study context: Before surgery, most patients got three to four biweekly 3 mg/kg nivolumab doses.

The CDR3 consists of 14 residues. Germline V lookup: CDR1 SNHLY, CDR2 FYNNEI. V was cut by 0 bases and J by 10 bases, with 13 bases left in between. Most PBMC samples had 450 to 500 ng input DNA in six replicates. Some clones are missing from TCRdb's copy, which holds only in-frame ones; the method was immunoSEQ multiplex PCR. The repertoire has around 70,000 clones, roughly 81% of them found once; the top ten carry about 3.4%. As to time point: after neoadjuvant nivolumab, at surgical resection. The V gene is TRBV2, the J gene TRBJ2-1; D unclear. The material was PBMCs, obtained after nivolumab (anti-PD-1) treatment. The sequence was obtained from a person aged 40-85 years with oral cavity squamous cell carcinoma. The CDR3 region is CASSEAPVDQEQFF. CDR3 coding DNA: TGTGCCAGCAGTGAAGCCCCGGTAGACCAAGAGCAGTTCTTC.